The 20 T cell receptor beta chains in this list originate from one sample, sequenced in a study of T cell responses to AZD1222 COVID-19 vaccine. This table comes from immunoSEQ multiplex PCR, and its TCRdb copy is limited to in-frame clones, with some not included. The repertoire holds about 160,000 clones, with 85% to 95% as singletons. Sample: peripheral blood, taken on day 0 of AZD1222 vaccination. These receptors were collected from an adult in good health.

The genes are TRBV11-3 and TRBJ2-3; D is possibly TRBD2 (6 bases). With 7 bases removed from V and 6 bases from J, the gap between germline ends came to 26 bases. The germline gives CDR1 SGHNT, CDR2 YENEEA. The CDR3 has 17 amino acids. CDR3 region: CASIPLGGLQSLDTQYF. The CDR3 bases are TGTGCCAGCATACCCCTGGGGGGACTCCAAAGTTTGGATACGCAGTATTTT. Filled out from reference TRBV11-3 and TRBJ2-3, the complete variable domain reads EAGVVQSPRYKIIEKKQPVAFWCNPISGHNTLYWYLQNLGQGPELLIRYENEEAVDDSQLPKDRFSAERLKGVDSTLKIQPAELGDSAVYLCASIPLGGLQSLDTQYFGPGTRLTVL.

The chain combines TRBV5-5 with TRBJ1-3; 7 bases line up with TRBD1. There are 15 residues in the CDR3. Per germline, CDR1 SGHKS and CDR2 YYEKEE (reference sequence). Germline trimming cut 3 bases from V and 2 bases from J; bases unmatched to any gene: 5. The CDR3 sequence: CASSWGRGTGNTIYF. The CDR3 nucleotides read TGTGCCAGCAGCTGGGGCAGGGGGACTGGAAACACCATATATTTT. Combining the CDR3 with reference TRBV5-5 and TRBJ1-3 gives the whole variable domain DAGVTQSPTHLIKTRGQQVTLRCSPISGHKSVSWYQQVLGQGPQFIFQYYEKEERGRGNFPDRFSARQFPNYSSELNVNALLLGDSALYLCASSWGRGTGNTIYFGEGSWLTVV.

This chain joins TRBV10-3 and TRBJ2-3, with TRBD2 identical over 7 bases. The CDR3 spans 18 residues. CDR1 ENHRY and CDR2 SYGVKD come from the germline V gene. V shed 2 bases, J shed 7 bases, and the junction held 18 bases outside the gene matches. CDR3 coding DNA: TGTGCCATCAGTGAGGGACGCCGACTAGCCCGGGGTGTGAATACGCAGTATTTT. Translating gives CAISEGRRLARGVNTQYF.

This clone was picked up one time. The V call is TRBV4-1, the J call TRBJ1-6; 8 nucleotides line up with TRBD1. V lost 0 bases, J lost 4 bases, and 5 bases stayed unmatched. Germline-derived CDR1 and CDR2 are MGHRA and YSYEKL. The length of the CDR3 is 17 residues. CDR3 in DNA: TGCGCCAGCAGCCAAGACACAGGGGGGTTTTATAATTCACCCCTCCACTTT. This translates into CASSQDTGGFYNSPLHF.

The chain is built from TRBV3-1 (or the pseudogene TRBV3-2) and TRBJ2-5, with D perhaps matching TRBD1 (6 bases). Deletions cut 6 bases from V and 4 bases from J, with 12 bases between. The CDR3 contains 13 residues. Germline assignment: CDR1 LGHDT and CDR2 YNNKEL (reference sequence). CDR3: CASSTGSRETQYF. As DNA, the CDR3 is TGTGCCAGCAGTACAGGGTCTAGAGAGACCCAGTACTTC.

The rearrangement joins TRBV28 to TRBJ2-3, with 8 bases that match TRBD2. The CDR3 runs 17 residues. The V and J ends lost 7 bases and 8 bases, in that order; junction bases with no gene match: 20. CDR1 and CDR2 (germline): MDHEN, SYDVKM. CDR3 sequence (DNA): TGTGCCAGCATTAAGGGGGATAGCGGGAACTTCTATGGTACGCAGTATTTT. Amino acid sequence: CASIKGDSGNFYGTQYF. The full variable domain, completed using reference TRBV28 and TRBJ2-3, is DVKVTQSSRYLVKRTGEKVFLECVQDMDHENMFWYRQDPGLGLRLIYFSYDVKMKEKGDIPEGYSVSREKKERFSLILESASTNQTSMYLCASIKGDSGNFYGTQYFGPGTRLTVL.

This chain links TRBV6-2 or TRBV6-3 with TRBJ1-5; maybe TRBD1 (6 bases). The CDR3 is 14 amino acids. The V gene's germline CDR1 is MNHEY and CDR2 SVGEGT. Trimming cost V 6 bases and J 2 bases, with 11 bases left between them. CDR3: CASRPPGGNQPQHF. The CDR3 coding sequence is TGTGCCAGCAGACCTCCAGGGGGCAATCAGCCCCAGCATTTT.

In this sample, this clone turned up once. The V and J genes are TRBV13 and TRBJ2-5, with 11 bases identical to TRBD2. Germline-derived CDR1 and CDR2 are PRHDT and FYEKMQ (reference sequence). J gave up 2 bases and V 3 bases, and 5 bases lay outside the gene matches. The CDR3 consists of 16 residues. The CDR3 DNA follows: TGTGCCAGCAGCTTCCGACTAGCGGGGAGTCAAGAGACCCAGTACTTC. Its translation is CASSFRLAGSQETQYF.

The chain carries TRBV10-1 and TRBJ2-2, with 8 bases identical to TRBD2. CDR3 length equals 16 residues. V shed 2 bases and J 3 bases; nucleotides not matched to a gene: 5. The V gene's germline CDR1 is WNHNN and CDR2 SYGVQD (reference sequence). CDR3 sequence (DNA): TGCGCCAGCAGTGAGGGCGACGGGGGGGACACCGGGGAGCTGTTTTTT. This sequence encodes CASSEGDGGDTGELFF.

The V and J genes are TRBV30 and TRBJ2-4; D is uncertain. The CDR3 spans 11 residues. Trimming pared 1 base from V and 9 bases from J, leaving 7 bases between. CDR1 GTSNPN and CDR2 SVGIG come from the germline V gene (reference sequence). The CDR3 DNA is TGTGCCTGGAGTGCGCGTGTCATTCAGTACTTC. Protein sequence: CAWSARVIQYF.

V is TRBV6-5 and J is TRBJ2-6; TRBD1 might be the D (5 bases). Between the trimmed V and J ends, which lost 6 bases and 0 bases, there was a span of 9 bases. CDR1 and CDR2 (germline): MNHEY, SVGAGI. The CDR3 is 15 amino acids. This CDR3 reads CASRDTGSGANVLTF. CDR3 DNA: TGTGCCAGCAGGGACACCGGCTCTGGGGCCAACGTCCTGACTTTC.

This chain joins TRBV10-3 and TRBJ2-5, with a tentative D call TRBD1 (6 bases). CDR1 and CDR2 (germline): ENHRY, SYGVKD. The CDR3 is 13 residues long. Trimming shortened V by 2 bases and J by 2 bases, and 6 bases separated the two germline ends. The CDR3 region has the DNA TGTGCCATCAGTGAGGGACAGCAAGAGACCCAGTACTTC. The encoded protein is CAISEGQQETQYF.

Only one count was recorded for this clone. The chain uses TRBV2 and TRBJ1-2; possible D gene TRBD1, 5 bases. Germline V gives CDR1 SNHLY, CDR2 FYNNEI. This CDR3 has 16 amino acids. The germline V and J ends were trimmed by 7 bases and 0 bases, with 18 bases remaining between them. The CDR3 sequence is CASMKLRQSANYGYTF. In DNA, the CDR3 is TGTGCCAGCATGAAATTACGACAGTCAGCTAACTATGGCTACACCTTC.

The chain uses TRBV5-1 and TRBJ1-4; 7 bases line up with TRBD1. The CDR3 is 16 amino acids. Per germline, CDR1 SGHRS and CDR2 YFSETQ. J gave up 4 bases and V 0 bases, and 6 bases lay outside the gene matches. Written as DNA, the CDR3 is TGCGCCAGCAGCTTGGGCGACAGGGTGGATAATGAAAAACTGTTTTTT. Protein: CASSLGDRVDNEKLFF. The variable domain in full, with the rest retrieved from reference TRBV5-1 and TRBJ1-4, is KAGVTQTPRYLIKTRGQQVTLSCSPISGHRSVSWYQQTPGQGLQFLFEYFSETQRNKGNFPGRFSGRQFSNSRSEMNVSTLELGDSALYLCASSLGDRVDNEKLFFGSGTQLSVL.

CDR3 DNA sequence: TGTGCCAGCAGCATGGACAGGGAAGAGACCCAGTACTTC. It codes for CASSMDREETQYF. The V call is TRBV7-2, the J call TRBJ2-5; 8 bases fit TRBD1. Germline-derived CDR1 and CDR2 are SGHTA and FQGNSA. V was pared by 5 bases and J by 3 bases, with 2 bases of the junction left unmatched. CDR3 size: 13 residues.

DNA of the CDR3: TGTGCCAGCGTAGGGTCTAGCAATCAGCCCCAGCATTTT. Its protein product is CASVGSSNQPQHF. This chain joins TRBV6-6 and TRBJ1-5; D is unclear. The germline CDR1 and CDR2 sequences are MNHNY and SVGAGI (reference sequence). V was trimmed by 8 bases and J by 0 bases, leaving 8 bases between them. This CDR3 region has 13 residues.

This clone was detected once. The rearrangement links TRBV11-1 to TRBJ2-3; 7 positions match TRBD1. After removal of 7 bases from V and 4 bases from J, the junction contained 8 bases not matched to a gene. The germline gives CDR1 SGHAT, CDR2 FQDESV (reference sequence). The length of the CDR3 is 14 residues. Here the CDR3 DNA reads TGTGCCAGCACTAACGCACAGGGGCCAGATACGCAGTATTTT. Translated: CASTNAQGPDTQYF.

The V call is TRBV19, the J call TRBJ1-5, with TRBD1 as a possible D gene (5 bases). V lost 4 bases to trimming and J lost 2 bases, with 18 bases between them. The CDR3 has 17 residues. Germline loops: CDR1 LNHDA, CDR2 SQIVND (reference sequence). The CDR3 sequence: CASSRSSGRKGNQPQHF. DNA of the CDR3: TGTGCCAGTAGTAGGTCATCGGGGCGGAAAGGCAATCAGCCCCAGCATTTT.

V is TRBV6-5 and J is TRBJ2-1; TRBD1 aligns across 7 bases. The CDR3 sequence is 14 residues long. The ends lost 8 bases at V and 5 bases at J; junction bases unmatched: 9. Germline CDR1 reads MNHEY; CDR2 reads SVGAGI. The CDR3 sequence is CASGSRDSHNEQFF. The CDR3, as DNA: TGTGCCAGCGGGAGTCGGGACAGCCACAATGAGCAGTTCTTC.

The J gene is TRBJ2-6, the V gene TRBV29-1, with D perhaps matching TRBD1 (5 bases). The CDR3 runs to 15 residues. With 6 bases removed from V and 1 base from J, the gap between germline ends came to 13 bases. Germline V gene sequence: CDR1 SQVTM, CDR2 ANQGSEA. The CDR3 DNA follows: TGCAGCGTCCAGACAGCCCGATCTGGGGCCAACGTCCTGACTTTC. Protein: CSVQTARSGANVLTF.